This TCR beta chain was sequenced during a study of PD-1 blockade in classical Hodgkin lymphoma. The assay was immunoSEQ multiplex PCR, and TCRdb's table has in-frame clones only and misses some. The sample comprises approximately 46,000 clones, 65% to 85% of which are singletons, and approximately 9.9% rests with the top ten. CDR1 is MGHDK and CDR2 is SYGVNS in the germline V gene. The CDR3 length is 15 residues. J gave up 3 bases and V 4 bases, and 5 bases lay outside the gene matches. Each patient relapsed following autologous stem cell transplantation, and prior brentuximab vedotin exposure differed. A remark on this clone: Antigen specificity is unknown.

Study observations and caveats: Underlying causes for the observed repertoire differences were not defined, possibly disease activity or prior therapy. Patients starting nivolumab less than 1 year after ASCT had lower diversity and were excluded from later analyses. Reports indicated that newly diagnosed patients had lower baseline TCR diversity than healthy donors did. CD4+ but not CD8+ TCR diversity rose significantly by C4D1.

This clonotype was sampled from a human donor with classical Hodgkin lymphoma. The V gene is TRBV25-1, the J gene TRBJ1-4; TRBD1 aligns across 7 bases. The sequenced sample was peripheral blood mononuclear cells (PBMCs), obtained at baseline. CDR3 DNA: TGTGCCAGCAGTGGTAGACAGGGCTCTAATGAAAAACTGTTTTTT. Residues: CASSGRQGSNEKLFF.